This T cell receptor beta chain was sequenced for a study of graft-versus-host responses after intestinal transplantation (dated by TCRdb to the early 2020s). Describing the broader study: The transplants that recipients got were multivisceral, liver-intestinal, or isolated intestinal. Every recipient was given anti-thymocyte globulin induction, followed by around three years of maintenance tacrolimus and steroids. After intestinal transplantation, graft-versus-host and host-versus-graft alloreactive T cell clones were followed in the graft, circulation and bone marrow using bulk TCR-beta CDR3 sequencing. To identify alloreactive clones, pre-transplant mixed lymphocyte reaction products were sequenced and then compared with unstimulated pre-transplant donor and recipient T cells. The cohort enrolled 20 to 25 intestinal transplant recipients, one of whom was a retransplant, and a few patients without pretransplant specimens were excluded. A peak of at least 4% donor T cells among recipient peripheral blood mononuclear cells was the definition used for donor T cell macrochimerism. Rather than being sequenced by the commercial service, samples from a few later patients were sequenced in-house on an Illumina MiSeq and processed with MiXCR. Results and caveats for the whole study, not just this receptor: GvH clones were detected in recipient bone marrow, and some appeared earlier in ileal mucosa or blood, consistent with an intestinal mucosal origin. Early after transplant, peak levels of circulating GvH clones were found to be associated with declines in HvG clones. High GvH to HvG T cell clonal ratios were observed in the allografts of patients with donor T cell macrochimerism. Conclusions were limited by the relatively low number and heterogeneity of intestinal transplant patients.

In light of the paper, this sample's time point label describes: cells obtained before transplantation from donor or recipient. CD3+CD4+ and CD3+CD8+ populations were FACS-sorted from unstimulated pre-transplant donor and recipient cells taken from spleen or lymph nodes. With respect to this clone: No cognate antigen has been identified for it. No much larger clone is present one base from it, and per-base qualities are unavailable.

Via the germline V gene (reference sequence), CDR1 is LNHDA and CDR2 SQIVND. The CDR3 covers 17 residues, taking in both the cysteine and the phenylalanine. The read is trimmed to its CDR3 DNA, 51 bases read in frame from base 1. V is shortened by 3 bases, J by 0 bases, and the region joining them spans 16 bases. The method was the immunoSEQ multiplex PCR assay. For most patients, genomic DNA was isolated with the Qiagen DNeasy Blood and Tissue Kit and shipped frozen to Adaptive Biotechnologies for TCR sequencing. For most patients, genomic DNA was subjected to high-throughput TCR-beta CDR3 sequencing by Adaptive Biotechnologies. On the study's bioinformatics: TCR sequencing data were retrieved from Adaptive's ImmunoSEQ software for more than 15 patients, whereas three other patients were processed with MiXCR and VDJtools. To correct CD4 versus CD8 sorting errors, any sequence found in both subsets at a frequency ratio below 5:1 was removed. Because the origin of CDR3 nucleotide sequences shared between donor and recipient could not be assigned, those sequences were removed. Alloreactive clones required at least 2-fold expansion over unstimulated cells and minimum CFSE-low frequency of 0.002% (template counts) or 0.001% (read counts). A clone was considered mappable if detected in the sequenced pre-transplant spleen, lymph node, or MLR CFSE-low populations of the donor or recipient. Cumulative frequency of alloreactive clones was calculated as a percentage of all sequences weighted by copy number. This is the immuneACCESS table as TCRdb keeps it, with only in-frame sequences that have V and J called. A part of the clones is gone; compared with another copy, unresolved V genes explain less than half, and the rest is unexplained. From that table come the V and J calls and clone size; the DNA was used to work out D and trimming. This sample is represented by over 100,000 clones; just over 90% of them were singletons. About 0.25% of the sample comes from the top ten.

Sequencing was performed on unstimulated CD4+ T cells sorted from spleen or lymph node cells, taken before transplant. The rearranged segments are TRBV19 and TRBJ2-3; confidence is insufficient to name the D gene. The TCR originated in a human donor who was the organ donor for an intestinal transplant. The CDR3 protein: CASSINLVVESTDTQYF. The nucleotide sequence is given as TGTGCCAGTAGTATTAACCTAGTCGTAGAAAGCACAGATACGCAGTATTTT. Beyond the CDR3, the reference TRBV19 and TRBJ2-3 genes provide the residues; the full variable domain reads: DGGITQSPKYLFRKEGQNVTLSCEQNLNHDAMYWYRQDPGQGLRLIYYSQIVNDFQKGDIAEGYSVSREKKESFPLTVTSAQKNPTAFYLCASSINLVVESTDTQYFGPGTRLTVL.